This TCR beta chain was sequenced for a study of Graves' ophthalmopathy and Graves' hyperthyroidism. Study-level points and caveats: The model predicted ophthalmopathy progression with over 60% sensitivity and 72% to 85% specificity.

CDR3 regions of TCR beta were amplified from RNA transcripts. HTBI-primed RT-PCR formed the first round, and a multiplex PCR formed the second. TCRdb processed the multiplex PCR reads anew with MiXCR; each CDR3 protein has one entry. The sample lists 300,000 to 400,000 distinct CDR3 sequences, 15% to 20% occurring once. The V and J ends lost 2 bases and 0 bases respectively, with 13 bases between them. The germline CDR1 and CDR2 sequences are SQVTM and ANQGSEA. The CDR3 runs 15 residues. This clonotype was observed at least ten times. Its antigen remains unknown. The rearrangement links TRBV29-1 to TRBJ1-2; D is ambiguous. Sequenced material: peripheral blood. The TCR comes from an adult man with Graves' ophthalmopathy. CDR3 protein: CSVEFPLPANYGYTF. The CDR3 nucleotides read TGCAGCGTTGAATTTCCCCTTCCAGCTAACTATGGCTACACCTTC.